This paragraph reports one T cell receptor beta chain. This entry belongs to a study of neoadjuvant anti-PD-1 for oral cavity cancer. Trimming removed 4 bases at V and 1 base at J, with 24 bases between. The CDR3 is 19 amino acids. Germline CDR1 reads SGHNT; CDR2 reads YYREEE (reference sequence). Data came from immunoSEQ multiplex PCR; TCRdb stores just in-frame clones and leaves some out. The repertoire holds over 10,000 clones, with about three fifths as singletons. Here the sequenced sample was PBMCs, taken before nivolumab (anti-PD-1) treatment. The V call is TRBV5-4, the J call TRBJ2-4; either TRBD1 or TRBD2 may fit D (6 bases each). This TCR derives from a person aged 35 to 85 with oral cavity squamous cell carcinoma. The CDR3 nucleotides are TGTGCCAGCAGCAATACAGGGAGGAGTTTTCTCTCGGCCAAAAACATTCAGTACTTC. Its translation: CASSNTGRSFLSAKNIQYF.